Listed here is a single TCR beta chain. The sample comes from a study of blood T cell repertoires in COVID-19. V dropped 1 base and J dropped 5 bases, with 7 bases sitting between them. The length of the CDR3 is 13 residues. CDR1 SGDLS and CDR2 YYNGEE come from the germline V gene. Original processing methods: From reference gene primer amplification, estimates of nucleated cell counts were derived. Some clones are missing from TCRdb's copy, which holds only in-frame ones; the method was immunoSEQ multiplex PCR. V and J calls and clone size come straight from that table; D and trimming were deduced from the DNA. The profile covers 300,000 to 450,000 clones, with 80% to 90% appearing a single time and over 0.95% taken by the ten largest.

The sequence derives from a man between 18 and 35 years old who had recovered from COVID-19. Sequencing input: PBMCs or T cells enriched from blood (not recorded which). The V call is TRBV9, the J call TRBJ2-1; possible D gene TRBD2, 5 bases. The CDR3 loop reads CASSVIGDNEQFF. CDR3 nucleotides: TGTGCCAGCAGCGTAATCGGGGACAATGAGCAGTTCTTC.